These 30 T cell receptor beta chains came from one sample sequenced in a study of blood T cells in healthy people across ages. PCR was performed a second time for about 7 to 12 cycles using a sample-barcoded 5' primer and a J-beta primer mix. TCRdb analysed the 5' RACE reads with MiXCR anew, one entry per CDR3 protein. The table lists 600,000 to 800,000 distinct CDR3 sequences, around 20% of them singletons. Sequences were obtained from blood. The receptors come from a man aged 70-80 years in good health.

This clonotype was detected once. The chain is built from TRBV5-1 and TRBJ2-5; D ambiguous. Germline V gene lookup returns CDR1 SGHRS and CDR2 YFSETQ. The germline V and J ends were trimmed by 5 bases and 3 bases, with 14 bases remaining between them. The CDR3 sequence is 14 residues long. As DNA, the CDR3 is TGCGCCAGCAGGGGTTGGACCAGAGAAGAGACCCAGTACTTC. This gives the protein CASRGWTREETQYF. Together with reference TRBV5-1 and TRBJ2-5, the CDR3 gives the full variable domain: KAGVTQTPRYLIKTRGQQVTLSCSPISGHRSVSWYQQTPGQGLQFLFEYFSETQRNKGNFPGRFSGRQFSNSRSEMNVSTLELGDSALYLCASRGWTREETQYFGPGTRLLVL.

This clonotype was counted only a few times. This rearrangement joins TRBV5-1 to TRBJ2-1; TRBD1 agrees at 7 bases. This CDR3 is built from 14 residues. Germline V gene data show CDR1 as SGHRS and CDR2 as YFSETQ. V gave up 4 bases and J gave up 5 bases; unmatched junction bases: 6. CDR3 amino acids: CASSDGTVNNEQFF. CDR3 nucleotides: TGCGCCAGCAGCGACGGGACAGTGAACAATGAGCAGTTCTTC.

This clonotype was seen only a few times. V gene TRBV7-3 combines with J gene TRBJ1-2; D is possibly TRBD1 (5 bases). The V gene's germline CDR1 is SGHTA and CDR2 FQGTGA. The CDR3 runs 13 residues. V was pared by 2 bases and J by 5 bases, with 9 bases between. For the CDR3, the DNA is TGTGCCAGCAGCTTAGGCAGGGATTATGGCTACACCTTC. This gives the protein CASSLGRDYGYTF.

This clonotype was observed a single time. The chain employs TRBV19 and TRBJ2-3; TRBD1 matches 11 bases. V lost 5 bases, J lost 3 bases, and 7 bases stayed unmatched. The germline V gene has CDR1 LNHDA and CDR2 SQIVND (reference sequence). The CDR3 has 16 amino acids. CDR3 nucleotide sequence: TGTGCCAGTAGTGCCCACGGGACAGGGGGAACAGATACGCAGTATTTT. This encodes CASSAHGTGGTDTQYF.

J is TRBJ1-1 and V is TRBV30; 7 positions match TRBD1. Trimming took 1 base from V and 2 from J; bases not matched to a gene: 7. The CDR3 contains 15 residues. CDR1 GTSNPN and CDR2 SVGIG come from the germline V gene (reference sequence). The DNA for the CDR3 is TGTGCCTGGAGTGCCCTGGACAGGCGCAACACTGAAGCTTTCTTT. Its translation is CAWSALDRRNTEAFF.

About this clonotype itself: One junction end does not reproduce the germline sequence, and a read error may be involved. The V gene is TRBV27, the J gene TRBJ2-5; D is possibly TRBD2 (5 bases). The CDR3 spans 13 residues. CDR1 and CDR2 (germline): MNHEY, SMNVEV (reference sequence). As DNA, the CDR3 is TGTGCCAGCAGTTTCTGGTTTGGGGAGACCCAGCACTTC. Its translation is CASSFWFGETQHF.

This clonotype appeared a few times. The chain combines TRBV20-1 with TRBJ1-4, with D possibly being TRBD1 (5 bases). V lost 3 bases and J lost 5, with 16 bases in between. This CDR3 has 15 residues. From germline, CDR1 is DFQATT and CDR2 SNEGSKA (reference sequence). CDR3 loop: CSASGTGTKNEKLFF. CDR3 nucleotide sequence: TGCAGTGCTAGTGGTACGGGGACTAAGAATGAAAAACTGTTTTTT.

This clonotype occurred a few times. This chain joins TRBV28 and TRBJ1-1; D remains ambiguous. This CDR3 comprises 13 residues. Trimming pared 6 bases from V and 2 bases from J, leaving 10 bases between. Germline V lookup: CDR1 MDHEN, CDR2 SYDVKM. The DNA for the CDR3 is TGTGCCAGCAGGACGGGCTCCAACACTGAAGCTTTCTTT. This codes for CASRTGSNTEAFF.

The chain has TRBV9 and TRBJ2-5; 12 bases line up with TRBD2. The end of the DNA is better explained by TRBJ2-1, so the J call may be wrong. This CDR3 is 16 amino acids long. Germline V lookup: CDR1 SGDLS, CDR2 YYNGEE. This CDR3 is CASSVAPTSGSDEQFF. The CDR3 DNA is TGTGCCAGCAGCGTAGCTCCGACTAGCGGGAGTGATGAGCAGTTCTTC.

The chain carries TRBV28 and TRBJ1-2; 7 positions agree with TRBD1. This CDR3 comprises 14 residues. Germline CDR1 and CDR2: MDHEN and SYDVKM. J was trimmed by 2 bases and V by 6 bases; bases with no gene match: 6. The CDR3 nucleotides are TGTGCCAGCAGACCCCCGGGACAGAACTATGGCTACACCTTC. Amino acid sequence: CASRPPGQNYGYTF.

This clonotype was recorded a few times. This sequence joins TRBV3-1 and TRBJ1-1; D gene unclear. Between the trimmed V and J ends, which lost 5 bases and 2 bases, there was a span of 6 bases. The CDR3 loop spans 12 amino acids. The germline V gene encodes CDR1 LGHDT and CDR2 YNNKEL (reference sequence). For the CDR3, the DNA is TGTGCCAGCAGCGACATTAACACTGAAGCTTTCTTT. It codes for CASSDINTEAFF.

Points on this clonotype: Being one base from a much bigger clone, this may be a read error. The genes are TRBV29-1 and TRBJ2-5, with D perhaps matching TRBD1 or TRBD2 (5 bases each). V gave up 4 bases and J gave up 7 bases, with 19 bases separating them. Germline V gene sequence: CDR1 SQVTM, CDR2 ANQGSEA. The CDR3 is made up of 14 amino acids. The CDR3 nucleotides are TGCAGCGTTGCCCCCAGGGCAGGAGGAGGGACCCAGTACTTC. Protein sequence: CSVAPRAGGGTQYF.

V is TRBV7-2 and J is TRBJ2-4, with TRBD2 matching 14 bases. CDR1 is SGHTA, CDR2 FQGNSA, per germline. V gave up 5 bases and J gave up 6 bases; unmatched junction bases: 9. This CDR3 is 17 amino acids long. The CDR3 DNA reads TGTGCCAGCAGCCTAGGACTAGCGGGAGGCCGGAGAAACATTCAGTACTTC. It translates to CASSLGLAGGRRNIQYF.

CDR3 sequence (DNA): TGTGCCAGCAGTACGCCTAAGACGAGGGCCGCAGAGACCCAGTACTTC. This translates into CASSTPKTRAAETQYF. The rearrangement uses TRBV28 and TRBJ2-5; perhaps TRBD2 as D (5 bases). Germline values: CDR1 MDHEN, CDR2 SYDVKM. V gave up 5 bases and J gave up 4 bases, with 20 bases separating them. The CDR3 loop spans 16 amino acids.

The chain employs TRBV5-1 and TRBJ2-1, with TRBD2 matching 11 bases. Trimming at V came to 10 bases and at J to 9 bases, leaving 9 bases not matched to a gene. Germline assignment: CDR1 SGHRS and CDR2 YFSETQ. The CDR3 consists of 13 residues. CDR3 region: CASQLAGESEQFF. Here the CDR3 DNA reads TGCGCCTCCCAACTAGCGGGAGAAAGTGAGCAGTTCTTC.

This clonotype turned up a few times. The V call is TRBV24-1, the J call TRBJ1-2; D is undetermined. CDR1 KGHDR and CDR2 SFDVKD come from the germline V gene. Trimming stripped 9 bases from V and 2 bases from J, with 12 bases between. This CDR3 spans 13 amino acids. The DNA of the CDR3 is TGTGCCACCTCGGAAGGATCGAACTATGGCTACACCTTC. Protein: CATSEGSNYGYTF.

This sequence joins TRBV19 and TRBJ2-5; 8 bases map to TRBD2. CDR3 size: 14 residues. Per the germline V gene, CDR1 is LNHDA and CDR2 is SQIVND (reference sequence). Trimming took 0 bases from V and 9 from J; bases not matched to a gene: 6. For the CDR3, the DNA is TGTGCCAGTAGTATAGAGATCGGGCGGGGGGCCCAGTACTTC. This sequence encodes CASSIEIGRGAQYF. The full variable domain, rest sourced from reference TRBV19 and TRBJ2-5, is DGGITQSPKYLFRKEGQNVTLSCEQNLNHDAMYWYRQDPGQGLRLIYYSQIVNDFQKGDIAEGYSVSREKKESFPLTVTSAQKNPTAFYLCASSIEIGRGAQYFGPGTRLLVL.

The gene calls are TRBV2 and TRBJ2-5, with a weak D call TRBD2 (5 bases). The J call may be wrong; the DNA end is better matched by TRBJ2-7. Germline V lookup: CDR1 SNHLY, CDR2 FYNNEI. CDR3 length equals 11 residues. CDR3 sequence reads: CASSSSHEQYF. The CDR3 DNA is TGTGCCAGCAGCTCTAGCCACGAGCAGTACTTC.

The chain recombines TRBV20-1 with TRBJ1-1, with TRBD1 matching over 8 bases. V trimming: 6 bases; J trimming: 5 bases; junction bases outside the gene matches: 5. CDR3 length: 12 residues. Germline values: CDR1 DFQATT, CDR2 SNEGSKA (reference sequence). The CDR3 sequence is CSARTGRTEAFF. CDR3 DNA sequence: TGCAGTGCCCGGACAGGGAGAACTGAAGCTTTCTTT.

The sample holds a few counts of this clonotype. A read error is likely, as this CDR3 ends without the conserved phenylalanine or tryptophan. The gene calls are TRBV20-1 and TRBJ2-7; TRBD2 agrees at 10 bases. V gave up 0 bases and J gave up 4 bases; unmatched junction bases: 3. The CDR3 sequence is 14 residues long. Germline V lookup: CDR1 DFQATT, CDR2 SNEGSKA (reference sequence). This CDR3 reads CSARDLAGEYEQYL. DNA of the CDR3: TGCAGTGCTAGAGATCTAGCGGGAGAGTACGAGCAGTACCTC.

This clonotype was seen repeatedly, ten times or more. The rearrangement uses TRBV7-9 and TRBJ2-5; D is unresolved. The J call may be mistaken, given a closer DNA end match to TRBJ2-1. Germline V gives CDR1 SEHNR, CDR2 FQNEAQ (reference sequence). CDR3 length equals 15 residues. The CDR3 DNA reads as TGTGCCAGCACCACTACCCAGCAGGTTTTAAATAAGCAGTTCTTC. Protein product: CASTTTQQVLNKQFF.

This chain connects TRBV29-1 to TRBJ2-5; D gene unclear. Trimming took 1 base from V and 7 from J, leaving 16 bases between them. This CDR3 is built from 14 residues. From germline, CDR1 is SQVTM and CDR2 ANQGSEA. In nucleotides, the CDR3 is TGCAGCGTTGAAGCAATAGACGTAAGAGCGACCCAGTACTTC. Translation gives CSVEAIDVRATQYF.

This clonotype was seen a handful of times. This rearrangement joins TRBV5-1 to TRBJ1-3, with D perhaps matching TRBD1 (6 bases). The CDR3 is made up of 15 amino acids. The V gene's germline CDR1 is SGHRS and CDR2 YFSETQ. The V end was cut by 4 bases, the J end by 3 bases, with 14 bases between. The chain's CDR3 is CASSIGTTGGNTIYF. The CDR3 nucleotides read TGCGCCAGCAGCATCGGGACAACGGGTGGAAACACCATATATTTT.

In its sample, this clonotype was seen a few times. This chain connects TRBV27 to TRBJ2-3; possibly TRBD2 for D (6 bases). V gave up 1 base and J gave up 2 bases, with 10 bases separating them. Per the germline V gene, CDR1 is MNHEY and CDR2 is SMNVEV (reference sequence). The CDR3 is 15 residues long. Here the CDR3 reads CASSLWGLNTDTQYF. The CDR3 DNA sequence: TGTGCCAGCAGTTTATGGGGACTGAACACAGATACGCAGTATTTT.

With regard to this clonotype: One junction end does not reproduce the germline sequence, and a read error may be involved. The J gene is TRBJ2-1, the V gene TRBV11-2; unclear D gene. CDR3 length: 15 amino acids. From germline, CDR1 is SGHAT and CDR2 FQNNGV. The CDR3 is CASGLVGSSYNEQFF. CDR3 nucleotide sequence: TGTGCCAGCGGCTTAGTGGGTAGCTCCTACAATGAGCAGTTCTTC.

This clonotype was recorded a few times. J is TRBJ2-1 and V is TRBV29-1, with 15 bases fitting TRBD2. The CDR3 is 15 residues long. V lost 6 bases, J lost 4 bases, and 4 bases stayed unmatched. Looked up from germline, CDR1 is SQVTM and CDR2 is ANQGSEA. The CDR3 region has the DNA TGCAGCGTCCAAGGACTAGCGGGAGGGTACAATGAGCAGTTCTTC. Amino acids: CSVQGLAGGYNEQFF.

The chain carries TRBV7-9 and TRBJ2-7, with D perhaps TRBD1 (5 bases). Matching the DNA end better, TRBJ2-1 makes the J call doubtful. The CDR3 runs to 15 residues. Per germline, CDR1 SEHNR and CDR2 FQNEAQ (reference sequence). CDR3 in amino acids: CASSLVAGNDDEQFF. The CDR3 DNA follows: TGTGCCAGCAGCTTAGTCGCAGGGAACGACGATGAGCAGTTCTTC.

This chain connects TRBV6-2 or TRBV6-3 to TRBJ2-4, with 7 bases matching TRBD1. Germline-derived CDR1 and CDR2 are MNHEY and SVGEGT. J was trimmed by 3 bases and V by 5 bases; bases with no gene match: 10. The CDR3 is 16 amino acids. The CDR3 DNA reads as TGTGCCAGCAGTCTACATTTGGACAGGAACAAAAACATTCAGTACTTC. Amino acid sequence: CASSLHLDRNKNIQYF.

The rearrangement links TRBV25-1 to TRBJ1-1, with a possible D match to TRBD1 (6 bases). CDR1 is MGHDK and CDR2 is SYGVNS in the germline V gene. Trimming cost V 2 bases and J 3 bases, with 13 bases left between them. CDR3 length: 15 residues. CDR3 bases: TGTGCCAGCAGTGAACTCACAGGGTTGCACACTGAAGCTTTCTTT. It encodes CASSELTGLHTEAFF. Full variable domain (rest looked up from reference TRBV25-1 and TRBJ1-1): EADIYQTPRYLVIGTGKKITLECSQTMGHDKMYWYQQDPGMELHLIHYSYGVNSTEKGDLSSESTVSRIRTEHFPLTLESARPSHTSQYLCASSELTGLHTEAFFGQGTRLTVV.

This clonotype was counted between two and nine times. The chain employs TRBV7-2 and TRBJ2-4; D remains ambiguous. CDR3 length: 13 amino acids. Trimming took off 4 bases at V and 1 base at J, with 5 bases between the two ends. The germline CDR1 and CDR2 sequences are SGHTA and FQGNSA. CDR3: CASSYGAKNIQYF. The DNA of the CDR3 is TGTGCCAGCAGCTATGGTGCCAAAAACATTCAGTACTTC.